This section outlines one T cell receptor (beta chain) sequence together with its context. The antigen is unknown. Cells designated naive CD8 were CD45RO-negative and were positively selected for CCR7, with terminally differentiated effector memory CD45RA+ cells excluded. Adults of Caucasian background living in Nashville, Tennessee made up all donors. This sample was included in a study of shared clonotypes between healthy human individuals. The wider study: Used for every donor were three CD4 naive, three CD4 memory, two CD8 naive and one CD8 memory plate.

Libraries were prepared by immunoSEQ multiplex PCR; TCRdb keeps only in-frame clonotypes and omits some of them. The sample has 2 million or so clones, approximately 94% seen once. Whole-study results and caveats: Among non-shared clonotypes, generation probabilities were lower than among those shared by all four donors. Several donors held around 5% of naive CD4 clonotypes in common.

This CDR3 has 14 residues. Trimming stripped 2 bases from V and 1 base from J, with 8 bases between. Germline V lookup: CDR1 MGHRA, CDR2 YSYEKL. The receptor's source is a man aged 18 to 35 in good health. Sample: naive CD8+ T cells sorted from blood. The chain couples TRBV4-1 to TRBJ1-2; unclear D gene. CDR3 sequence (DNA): TGCGCCAGCAGCCAAAATAGCGGTAACTATGGCTACACCTTC. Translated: CASSQNSGNYGYTF.